This T cell receptor (beta chain) emerged from a study of T cells in localized non-small cell lung cancer. Deletions cut 5 bases from V and 2 bases from J, with 3 bases between. Germline CDR1 SNHLY, CDR2 FYNNEI. The CDR3 sequence is 11 residues long. Here immunoSEQ multiplex PCR was the method, and the copy in TCRdb shows in-frame clones only, minus some. Of about 82,000 clones in the sample, around three quarters were seen once. The sequencing here drew on PBMCs, taken before any cancer treatment. This TCR was recovered from a man aged 35-69 years with stage II squamous cell lung carcinoma. The genes are TRBV2 and TRBJ2-5; D unresolved. CDR3 sequence: CASSSQETQYF. The CDR3 nucleotides are TGTGCCAGCAGTTCTCAAGAGACCCAGTACTTC.